Below, 6 T cell receptor beta chains from the same sample are listed, as sequenced in a study of T-cell memory formation after mild COVID-19. In TCRdb, the 5' RACE reads were re-called with MiXCR into one record per CDR3 protein. The table records over 350,000 distinct CDR3 sequences, about 15% of them present only once. Sequenced input: PBMCs or a T cell subset sorted from them (not recorded which). The receptors were gathered from a young man who had mild COVID-19 (a few samples of this study predate the infection). Cell type and time point are not known.

The chain links TRBV7-9 to TRBJ1-2; D is undetermined. The CDR3 totals 12 residues. V gave up 0 bases and J gave up 8 bases, with 7 bases separating them. CDR1 is SEHNR and CDR2 is FQNEAQ in the germline V gene (reference sequence). The CDR3 region has the DNA TGTGCCAGCAGCTTAGCCCCAGGCGGCTACACCTTC. The encoded protein is CASSLAPGGYTF.

In its sample, this clonotype was seen a few times. The V call is TRBV12-3 or TRBV12-4, the J call TRBJ1-2; D gene uncertain. V gave up 2 bases and J gave up 7 bases, with 11 bases separating them. This CDR3 is 13 amino acids long. CDR3 region: CASSLKGVGGYTF. For the CDR3, the DNA is TGTGCCAGCAGTTTAAAGGGTGTCGGTGGCTACACCTTC.

This clonotype showed up just a few times. This chain connects TRBV4-3 to TRBJ2-7, with TRBD2 identical over 8 bases. The CDR3 has 15 residues. Trimming took 0 bases from V and 3 from J; bases not matched to a gene: 4. CDR1 and CDR2 (germline): LGHNA, YSLEER. The CDR3 spells CASSQDFTSGYEQYF. CDR3 nucleotide sequence: TGCGCCAGCAGCCAAGATTTTACTAGCGGCTACGAGCAGTACTTC.

This clonotype was counted between two and nine times. The chain joins TRBV20-1 to TRBJ1-5, with 9 bases identical to TRBD1. After removal of 3 bases from V and 5 bases from J, the junction contained 5 bases not matched to a gene. CDR3 length: 14 residues. The germline V gene has CDR1 DFQATT and CDR2 SNEGSKA (reference sequence). The chain's CDR3 is CSARVTGGYQPQHF. The CDR3 DNA is TGCAGTGCTAGGGTGACAGGGGGATATCAGCCCCAGCATTTT.

The J gene is TRBJ2-1, the V gene TRBV6-2 or TRBV6-3; unclear D gene. The CDR3 is 11 amino acids. CDR1 and CDR2 (germline): MNHEY, SVGEGT. V lost 5 bases, J lost 9 bases, and 8 bases lay in between. CDR3 in amino acids: CASSHRAEQFF. The CDR3 nucleotides read TGTGCCAGCAGTCACCGGGCTGAGCAGTTCTTC.

The rearrangement uses TRBV7-9 and TRBJ1-1, with D uncertain. CDR3 size: 13 residues. Germline V gene sequence: CDR1 SEHNR, CDR2 FQNEAQ (reference sequence). Trimming left V 3 bases short and J 3 bases short, with 8 bases between. DNA of the CDR3: TGTGCCAGCAGCTTTGGCAGCTACACTGAAGCTTTCTTT. Its translation is CASSFGSYTEAFF.